This T cell receptor beta chain comes out of a study of cytomegalovirus exposure and HLA in healthy donors. Nominally healthy donors were sampled, though unrecorded immune exposures were likely. The CDR3 sequence is 16 residues long. With V trimmed by 0 bases and J by 2 bases, 6 bases remained unmatched. The germline CDR1 and CDR2 sequences are SGDLS and YYNGEE. Use of 60 Vbeta and 13 Jbeta primers characterized the PCR. Repertoires were generated with immunoSEQ multiplex PCR, while TCRdb's copy carries only in-frame clones and drops some. This sample has 250,000 to 350,000 clones, with 70% to 90% found just once.

The receptor comes from a man aged 35 to 55 in good health and CMV-seropositive. This sequence joins TRBV9 and TRBJ2-7; 9 bases map to TRBD1. The sample taken for sequencing was PBMCs. CDR3 protein: CASSVGTGVSTYEQYF. The CDR3 bases are TGTGCCAGCAGCGTAGGGACAGGGGTTAGTACCTACGAGCAGTACTTC.